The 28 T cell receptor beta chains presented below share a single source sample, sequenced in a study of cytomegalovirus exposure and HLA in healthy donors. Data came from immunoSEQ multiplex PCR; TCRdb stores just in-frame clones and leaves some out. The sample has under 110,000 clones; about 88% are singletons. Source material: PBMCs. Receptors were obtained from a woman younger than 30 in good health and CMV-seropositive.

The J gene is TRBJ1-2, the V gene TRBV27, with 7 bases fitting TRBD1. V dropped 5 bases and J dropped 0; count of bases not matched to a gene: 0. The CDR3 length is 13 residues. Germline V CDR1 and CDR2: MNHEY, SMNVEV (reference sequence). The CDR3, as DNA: TGTGCCAGCAGTGACAGGGCTAACTATGGCTACACCTTC. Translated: CASSDRANYGYTF.

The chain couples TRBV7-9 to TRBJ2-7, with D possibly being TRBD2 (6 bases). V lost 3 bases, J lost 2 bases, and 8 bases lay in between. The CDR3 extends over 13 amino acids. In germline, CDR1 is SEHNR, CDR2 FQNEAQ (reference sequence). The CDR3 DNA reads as TGTGCCAGCAGCTTGGAGGGTCCCTACGAGCAGTACGTC. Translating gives CASSLEGPYEQYV.

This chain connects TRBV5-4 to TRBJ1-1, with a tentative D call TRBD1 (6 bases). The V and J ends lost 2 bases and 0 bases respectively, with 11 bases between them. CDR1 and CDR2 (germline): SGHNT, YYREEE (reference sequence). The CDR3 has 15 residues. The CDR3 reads CASSFDRYMNTEAFF. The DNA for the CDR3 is TGTGCCAGCAGCTTCGACAGGTATATGAACACTGAAGCTTTCTTT.

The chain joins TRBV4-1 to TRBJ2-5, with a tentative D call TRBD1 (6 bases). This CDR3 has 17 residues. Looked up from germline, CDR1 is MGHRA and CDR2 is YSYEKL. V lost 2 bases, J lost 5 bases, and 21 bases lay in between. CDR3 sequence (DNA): TGCGCCAGCAGCCAAAATACTCGCCGGGACATCGGGGAGACCCAGTACTTC. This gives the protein CASSQNTRRDIGETQYF.

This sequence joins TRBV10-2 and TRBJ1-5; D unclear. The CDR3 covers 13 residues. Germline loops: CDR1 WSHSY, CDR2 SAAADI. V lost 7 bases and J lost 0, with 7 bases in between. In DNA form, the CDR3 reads TGCGCCAGCACACAAACTAGCAATCAGCCCCAGCATTTT. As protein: CASTQTSNQPQHF.

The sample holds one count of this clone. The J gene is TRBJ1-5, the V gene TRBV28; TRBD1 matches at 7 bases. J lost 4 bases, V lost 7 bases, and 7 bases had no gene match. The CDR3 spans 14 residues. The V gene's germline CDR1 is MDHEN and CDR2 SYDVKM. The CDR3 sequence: CASKGPQGNQPQHF. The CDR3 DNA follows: TGTGCCAGCAAGGGGCCACAGGGGAATCAGCCCCAGCATTTT. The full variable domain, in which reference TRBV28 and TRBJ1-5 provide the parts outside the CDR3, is DVKVTQSSRYLVKRTGEKVFLECVQDMDHENMFWYRQDPGLGLRLIYFSYDVKMKEKGDIPEGYSVSREKKERFSLILESASTNQTSMYLCASKGPQGNQPQHFGDGTRLSIL.

The CDR3 DNA sequence: TGTGCCAGCAGCTCCGGGACTCACTCCTACGAGCAGTACTTC. This codes for CASSSGTHSYEQYF. The V gene is TRBV28, the J gene TRBJ2-7; D might be TRBD2 (6 bases). Trimming removed 6 bases at V and 0 bases at J, with 12 bases between. Germline V gene lookup returns CDR1 MDHEN and CDR2 SYDVKM. This CDR3 is built from 14 residues.

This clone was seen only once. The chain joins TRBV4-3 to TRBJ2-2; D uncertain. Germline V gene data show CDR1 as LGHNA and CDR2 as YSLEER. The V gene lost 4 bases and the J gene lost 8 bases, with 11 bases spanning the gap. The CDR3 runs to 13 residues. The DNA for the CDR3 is TGCGCCAGCAGCCTGGGCTATGGGGGGGAGCTGTTTTTT. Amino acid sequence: CASSLGYGGELFF.

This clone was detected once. In DNA, the CDR3 is TGTGCCAGCAGTTTGGTCTACTCCTATAATTCACCCCTCCACTTT. It specifies CASSLVYSYNSPLHF. The rearrangement joins TRBV28 to TRBJ1-6; D gene uncertain. This CDR3 is 15 amino acids long. V lost 3 bases to trimming and J lost 0 bases, with 6 bases between them. CDR1 MDHEN and CDR2 SYDVKM come from the germline V gene.

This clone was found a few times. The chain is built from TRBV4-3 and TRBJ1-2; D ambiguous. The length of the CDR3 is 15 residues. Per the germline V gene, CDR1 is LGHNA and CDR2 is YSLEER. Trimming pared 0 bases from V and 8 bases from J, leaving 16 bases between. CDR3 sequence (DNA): TGCGCCAGCAGCCAAGATATAGTGACAAAAGGCGGCTACACCTTC. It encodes CASSQDIVTKGGYTF.

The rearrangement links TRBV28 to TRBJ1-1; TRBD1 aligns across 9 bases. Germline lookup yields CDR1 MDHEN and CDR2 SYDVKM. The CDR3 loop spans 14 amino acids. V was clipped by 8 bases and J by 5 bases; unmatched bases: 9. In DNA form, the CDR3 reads TGTGCCAGCGGCCTGACAGGGGGGGCAACTGAAGCTTTCTTT. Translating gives CASGLTGGATEAFF.

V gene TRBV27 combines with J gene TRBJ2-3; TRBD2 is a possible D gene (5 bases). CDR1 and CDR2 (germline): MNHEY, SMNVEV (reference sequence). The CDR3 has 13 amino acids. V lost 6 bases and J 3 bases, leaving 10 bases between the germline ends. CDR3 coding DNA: TGTGCCAGCAGCCGAACTAGGACAGATACGCAGTATTTT. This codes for CASSRTRTDTQYF.

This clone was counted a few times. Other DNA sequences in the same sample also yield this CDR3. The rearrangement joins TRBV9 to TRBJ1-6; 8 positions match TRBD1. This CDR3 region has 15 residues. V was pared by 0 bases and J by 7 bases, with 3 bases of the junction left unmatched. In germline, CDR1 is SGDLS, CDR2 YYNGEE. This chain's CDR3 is CASSVGQGANSPLHF. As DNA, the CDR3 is TGTGCCAGCAGCGTAGGGCAGGGGGCGAATTCACCCCTCCACTTT. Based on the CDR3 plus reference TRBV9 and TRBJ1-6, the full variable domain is DSGVTQTPKHLITATGQRVTLRCSPRSGDLSVYWYQQSLDQGLQFLIQYYNGEERAKGNILERFSAQQFPDLHSELNLSSLELGDSALYFCASSVGQGANSPLHFGNGTRLTVT.

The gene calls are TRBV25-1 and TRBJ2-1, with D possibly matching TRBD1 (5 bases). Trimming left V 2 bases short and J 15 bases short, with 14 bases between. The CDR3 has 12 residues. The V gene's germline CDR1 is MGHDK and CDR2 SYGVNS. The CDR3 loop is CASSEPGSIWFF. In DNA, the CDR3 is TGTGCCAGCAGTGAACCAGGGTCGATATGGTTCTTC.

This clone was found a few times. The CDR3 loop reads CASSLGAGGITDTQYF. CDR3 coding DNA: TGTGCCAGCAGCTTAGGGGCGGGGGGGATCACAGATACGCAGTATTTT. The chain links TRBV7-6 to TRBJ2-3; 9 bases match TRBD2. This CDR3 contains 16 residues. Germline V gene sequence: CDR1 SGHVS, CDR2 FNYEAQ. The V gene end was trimmed by 1 base and the J gene end by 2 bases; junction bases not matched to a gene: 4.

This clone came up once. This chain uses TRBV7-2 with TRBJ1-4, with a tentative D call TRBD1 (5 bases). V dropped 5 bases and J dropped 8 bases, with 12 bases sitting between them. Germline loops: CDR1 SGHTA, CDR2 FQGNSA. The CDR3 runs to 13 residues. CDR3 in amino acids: CASSPGGGEKLFF. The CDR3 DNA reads TGTGCCAGCAGCCCCGGTGGGGGGGAAAAACTGTTTTTT. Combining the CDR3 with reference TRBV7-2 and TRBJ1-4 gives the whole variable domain GAGVSQSPSNKVTEKGKDVELRCDPISGHTALYWYRQSLGQGLEFLIYFQGNSAPDKSGLPSDRFSAERTGGSVSTLTIQRTQQEDSAVYLCASSPGGGEKLFFGSGTQLSVL.

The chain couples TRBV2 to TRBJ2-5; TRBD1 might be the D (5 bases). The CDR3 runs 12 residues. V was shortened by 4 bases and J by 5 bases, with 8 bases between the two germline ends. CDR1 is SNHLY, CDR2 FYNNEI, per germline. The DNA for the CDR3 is TGTGCCAGCAGTGGACAGTACGAGACCCAGTACTTC. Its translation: CASSGQYETQYF.

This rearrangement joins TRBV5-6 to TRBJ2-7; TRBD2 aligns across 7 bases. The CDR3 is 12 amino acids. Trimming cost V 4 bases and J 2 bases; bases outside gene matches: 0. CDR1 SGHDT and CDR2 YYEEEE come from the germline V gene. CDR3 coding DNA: TGTGCCAGCAGCGGGGGGGCCTACGAGCAGTACTTC. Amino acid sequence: CASSGGAYEQYF. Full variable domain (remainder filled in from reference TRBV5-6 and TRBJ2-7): DAGVTQSPTHLIKTRGQQVTLRCSPKSGHDTVSWYQQALGQGPQFIFQYYEEEERQRGNFPDRFSGHQFPNYSSELNVNALLLGDSALYLCASSGGAYEQYFGPGTRLTVT.

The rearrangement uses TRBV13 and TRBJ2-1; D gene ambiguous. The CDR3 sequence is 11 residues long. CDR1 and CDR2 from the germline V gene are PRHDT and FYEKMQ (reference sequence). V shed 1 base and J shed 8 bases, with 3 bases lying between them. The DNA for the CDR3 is TGTGCCAGCAGCTTAGCGGATGAGCAGTTCTTC. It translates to CASSLADEQFF.

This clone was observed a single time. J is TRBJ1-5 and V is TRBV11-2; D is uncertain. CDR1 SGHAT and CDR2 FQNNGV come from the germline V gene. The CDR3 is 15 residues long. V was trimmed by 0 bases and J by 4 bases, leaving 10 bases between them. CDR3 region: CASSLEAGGNQPQHF. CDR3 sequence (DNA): TGTGCCAGCAGCTTAGAAGCTGGAGGTAATCAGCCCCAGCATTTT.

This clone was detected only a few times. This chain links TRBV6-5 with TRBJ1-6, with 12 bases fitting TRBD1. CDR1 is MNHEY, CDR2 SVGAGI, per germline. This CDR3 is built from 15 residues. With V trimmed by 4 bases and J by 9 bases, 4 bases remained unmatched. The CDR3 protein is CASSSGTGGSSPLHF. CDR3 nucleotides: TGTGCCAGCAGTTCCGGGACAGGGGGCAGTTCACCCCTCCACTTT.

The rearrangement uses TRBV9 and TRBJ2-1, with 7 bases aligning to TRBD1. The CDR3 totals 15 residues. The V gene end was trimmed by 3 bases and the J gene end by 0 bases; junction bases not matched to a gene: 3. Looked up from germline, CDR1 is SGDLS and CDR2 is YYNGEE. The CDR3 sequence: CASSGRDSSYNEQFF. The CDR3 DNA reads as TGTGCCAGCAGCGGCCGGGACAGCTCCTACAATGAGCAGTTCTTC.

The CDR3 sequence is CASGLVLDRGGYEQYF. CDR3 bases: TGTGCTAGTGGTTTGGTACTAGACAGGGGGGGCTACGAGCAGTACTTC. V and J are TRBV12-5 and TRBJ2-7, with TRBD1 matching over 9 bases. Germline V gene sequence: CDR1 LGHNT, CDR2 FRNRAP. V lost 0 bases, J lost 3 bases, and 6 bases stayed unmatched. This CDR3 is built from 16 residues.

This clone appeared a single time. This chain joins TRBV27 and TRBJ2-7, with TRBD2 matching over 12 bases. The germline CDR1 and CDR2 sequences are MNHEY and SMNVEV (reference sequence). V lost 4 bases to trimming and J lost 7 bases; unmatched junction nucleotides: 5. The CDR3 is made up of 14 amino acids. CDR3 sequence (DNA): TGTGCCAGCAGTTCTAGCGGGGGGGCGGGGGAGCAGTACTTC. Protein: CASSSSGGAGEQYF.

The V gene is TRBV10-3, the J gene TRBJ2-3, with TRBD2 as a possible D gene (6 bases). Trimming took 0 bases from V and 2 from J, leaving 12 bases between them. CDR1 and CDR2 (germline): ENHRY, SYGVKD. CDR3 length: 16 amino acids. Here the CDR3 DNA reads TGTGCCATCAGTGAGTCGAATGGCGGGGCCACAGATACGCAGTATTTT. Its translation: CAISESNGGATDTQYF.

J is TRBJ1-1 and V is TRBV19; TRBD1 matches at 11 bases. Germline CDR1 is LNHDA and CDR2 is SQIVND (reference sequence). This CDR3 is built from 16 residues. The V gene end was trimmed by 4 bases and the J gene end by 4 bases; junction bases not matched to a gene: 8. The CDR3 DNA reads TGTGCCAGTAGTACCCCGGGACAGGGGGTTAGCACTGAAGCTTTCTTT. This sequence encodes CASSTPGQGVSTEAFF. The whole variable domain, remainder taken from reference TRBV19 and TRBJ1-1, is DGGITQSPKYLFRKEGQNVTLSCEQNLNHDAMYWYRQDPGQGLRLIYYSQIVNDFQKGDIAEGYSVSREKKESFPLTVTSAQKNPTAFYLCASSTPGQGVSTEAFFGQGTRLTVV.

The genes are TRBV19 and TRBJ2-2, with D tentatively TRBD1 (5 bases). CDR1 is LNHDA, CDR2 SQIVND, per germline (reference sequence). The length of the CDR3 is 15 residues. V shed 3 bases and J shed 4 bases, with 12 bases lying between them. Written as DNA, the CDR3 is TGTGCCAGTAGTATGTGGGGCAGGGCCACCGGGGAGCTGTTTTTT. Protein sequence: CASSMWGRATGELFF.

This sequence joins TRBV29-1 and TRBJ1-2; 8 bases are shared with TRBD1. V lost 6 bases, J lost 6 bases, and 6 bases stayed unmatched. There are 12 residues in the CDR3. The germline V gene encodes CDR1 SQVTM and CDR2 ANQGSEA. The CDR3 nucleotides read TGCAGCGTAGGACAGGGTGGTGATGGCTACACCTTC. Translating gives CSVGQGGDGYTF.